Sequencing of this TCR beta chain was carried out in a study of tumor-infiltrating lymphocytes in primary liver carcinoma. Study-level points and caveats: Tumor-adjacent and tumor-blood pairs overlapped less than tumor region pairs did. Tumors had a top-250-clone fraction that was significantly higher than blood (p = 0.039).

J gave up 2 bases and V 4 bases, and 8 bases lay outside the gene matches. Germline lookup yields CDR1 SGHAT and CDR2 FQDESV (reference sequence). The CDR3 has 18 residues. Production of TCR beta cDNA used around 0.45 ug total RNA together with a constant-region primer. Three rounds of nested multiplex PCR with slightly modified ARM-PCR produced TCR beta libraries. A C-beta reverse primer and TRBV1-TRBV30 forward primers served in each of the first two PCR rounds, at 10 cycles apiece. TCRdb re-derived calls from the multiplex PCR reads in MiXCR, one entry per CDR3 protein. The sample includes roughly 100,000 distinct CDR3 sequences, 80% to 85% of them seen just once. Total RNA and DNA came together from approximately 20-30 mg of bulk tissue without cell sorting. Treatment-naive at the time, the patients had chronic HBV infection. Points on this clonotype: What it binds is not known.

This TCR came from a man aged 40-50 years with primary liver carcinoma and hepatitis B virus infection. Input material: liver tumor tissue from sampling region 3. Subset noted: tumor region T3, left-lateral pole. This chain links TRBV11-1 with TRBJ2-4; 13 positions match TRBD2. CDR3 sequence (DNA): TGTGCCAGCAGCTCCGCATCCGGGACTAGCGGGACCAAAAACATTCAGTACTTC. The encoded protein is CASSSASGTSGTKNIQYF.